These T cell receptor beta chains were read from a single sample in a study of T cell repertoires in cytomegalovirus infection. TCRdb passed the reads through MiXCR, listing each CDR3 protein once. Among some 400,000 distinct CDR3 sequences, roughly 20% were seen once, and the ten largest hold 8.7%. Specimen: PBMCs. The receptors come from a human donor in good health (CMV status not recorded). Some clones in this sample may be carry-over from other donors' samples. The CDR3 runs from the conserved cysteine through the conserved F or W. Each record gives: D gene, J gene, clone size, V gene, CDR3 DNA, CDR3 protein. The D gene is left open where the match is weak. Not every row has a clone size; where given, it reads once, few, many or a size class.

D gene: -; J gene: TRBJ2-1; clone size: few; V gene: TRBV28; CDR3 DNA: TGTGCCAGTTGGGGCCGGGGATACAATGAGCAGTTCTTC; CDR3 protein: CASWGRGYNEQFF
D gene: -; J gene: TRBJ2-1; clone size: few; V gene: TRBV19; CDR3 DNA: TGTGCCAGTAGTACGCCCCCCAGTCCAACCCGCTCCTACAATGAGCAGTTCTTC; CDR3 protein: CASSTPPSPTRSYNEQFF
D gene: -; J gene: TRBJ1-2; clone size: few; V gene: TRBV28; CDR3 DNA: TGTGCCAGCAGCACGGCACCGAACTATGGCTACACCTTC; CDR3 protein: CASSTAPNYGYTF
D gene: TRBD1; J gene: TRBJ2-7; clone size: -; V gene: TRBV9; CDR3 DNA: TGTGCCAGCAGCGTAGACGGGACAGCCTCCTACGAGCAGTACTTC; CDR3 protein: CASSVDGTASYEQYF
D gene: TRBD2; J gene: TRBJ2-1; clone size: many; V gene: TRBV7-2; CDR3 DNA: TGTGCCAGCAGCGCGGGACTAGCGGGTACTAAGTTCTTC; CDR3 protein: CASSAGLAGTKFF
D gene: -; J gene: TRBJ2-3; clone size: many; V gene: TRBV7-9; CDR3 DNA: TGTGCCAGCACGGTCGCAGATACGCAGTATTTT; CDR3 protein: CASTVADTQYF
D gene: -; J gene: TRBJ1-5; clone size: -; V gene: TRBV6-1; CDR3 DNA: TGTGCCAGCAGTGAGGCGGGGAGCGGTAGTCAGCCCCAGCATTTT; CDR3 protein: CASSEAGSGSQPQHF
D gene: TRBD1; J gene: TRBJ1-6; clone size: -; V gene: TRBV3-1; CDR3 DNA: TGTGCCAGCAGCCTCCGAGGACAGGGTGGATCACCCCTCCACTTT; CDR3 protein: CASSLRGQGGSPLHF
D gene: TRBD2; J gene: TRBJ2-1; clone size: many; V gene: TRBV7-6; CDR3 DNA: TGTGCCAGCAGCGAGGTGGGCGGGAGGGCCGGTGAGCAGTTCTTC; CDR3 protein: CASSEVGGRAGEQFF
D gene: -; J gene: TRBJ1-2; clone size: many; V gene: TRBV28; CDR3 DNA: TGTGCCAGCAGTTTGAGGCTGGCTAACTATGGCTACACCTTC; CDR3 protein: CASSLRLANYGYTF
D gene: -; J gene: TRBJ2-5; clone size: many; V gene: TRBV7-2; CDR3 DNA: TGTGCCAGCAGCTACCCTGCGGTCATCAAAGAGACCCAGTACTTC; CDR3 protein: CASSYPAVIKETQYF
D gene: TRBD2; J gene: TRBJ2-3; clone size: -; V gene: TRBV4-1; CDR3 DNA: TGCGCCAGCACCGCGAAAGGGACTAGCGCTGGGAATACGCAGTATTTT; CDR3 protein: CASTAKGTSAGNTQYF
D gene: -; J gene: TRBJ1-2; clone size: -; V gene: TRBV2; CDR3 DNA: TGTGCCAGCACCAAACAGGGTGACTATGGCTACACCTTC; CDR3 protein: CASTKQGDYGYTF
D gene: -; J gene: TRBJ1-1; clone size: few; V gene: TRBV19; CDR3 DNA: TGTGCCAGTAGTATAGCTTCGACAGCGAACACTGAAGCTTTCTTT; CDR3 protein: CASSIASTANTEAFF
D gene: -; J gene: TRBJ1-5; clone size: few; V gene: TRBV28; CDR3 DNA: TGTGCCAGCAGTTCGAAACAGGGAATATATAGCAATCAGCCCCAGCATTTT; CDR3 protein: CASSSKQGIYSNQPQHF
D gene: -; J gene: TRBJ2-3; clone size: many; V gene: TRBV7-8; CDR3 DNA: TGTGCCAGCAGCTACCGACAGACAGATACGCAGTATTTT; CDR3 protein: CASSYRQTDTQYF
D gene: -; J gene: TRBJ2-5; clone size: few; V gene: TRBV12-3/TRBV12-4; CDR3 DNA: TGTGCCAGCAGTCTGGTGCGTGGATTTCAGGAGACCCAGTACTTC; CDR3 protein: CASSLVRGFQETQYF
D gene: -; J gene: TRBJ1-2; clone size: -; V gene: TRBV5-4; CDR3 DNA: TGTGCCAGCAGCCCAACACAGAACTATGGCTACACCTTC; CDR3 protein: CASSPTQNYGYTF
D gene: TRBD1; J gene: TRBJ1-4; clone size: many; V gene: TRBV7-2; CDR3 DNA: TGTGCCAGCAGCTTAGGACAGGGTAGTGAAAAACTGTTTTTT; CDR3 protein: CASSLGQGSEKLFF
D gene: -; J gene: TRBJ1-5; clone size: many; V gene: TRBV5-1; CDR3 DNA: TGCGCCAGCAGCTTTAACCCCGGAGGCAATCAGCCCCAGCATTTT; CDR3 protein: CASSFNPGGNQPQHF
D gene: -; J gene: TRBJ2-7; clone size: -; V gene: TRBV12-3/TRBV12-4; CDR3 DNA: TGTGCCAGCAGTCAAGGACGGTCCTACGAGCAGTACTTC; CDR3 protein: CASSQGRSYEQYF
D gene: TRBD1; J gene: TRBJ1-2; clone size: -; V gene: TRBV10-3; CDR3 DNA: TGTGCCATCAGTAGAGGACAGGGAGGTCCTAGCTACACCTTC; CDR3 protein: CAISRGQGGPSYTF
D gene: TRBD2; J gene: TRBJ2-7; clone size: many; V gene: TRBV7-2; CDR3 DNA: TGTGCCAGCAGTCGTCAACTAGCGGGGGGGCCCCACGAGCAGTACTTC; CDR3 protein: CASSRQLAGGPHEQYF
D gene: -; J gene: TRBJ1-2; clone size: -; V gene: TRBV20-1; CDR3 DNA: TGCAGTGCTTACAGGGATCAACATGGCTACACCTTC; CDR3 protein: CSAYRDQHGYTF
D gene: -; J gene: TRBJ1-6; clone size: many; V gene: TRBV7-2; CDR3 DNA: TGTGCCAGCAGCTTAAATTGGGGTGATTCACCCCTCCACTTT; CDR3 protein: CASSLNWGDSPLHF
D gene: -; J gene: TRBJ2-7; clone size: -; V gene: TRBV10-3; CDR3 DNA: TGTGCCATCGCGGATACAGTTTCTTCTGCCGAGCAGTACTTC; CDR3 protein: CAIADTVSSAEQYF
D gene: -; J gene: TRBJ1-5; clone size: -; V gene: TRBV20-1; CDR3 DNA: TGCAGTGCTAGAAAAAACGACCTTAATCAGCCCCAGCATTTT; CDR3 protein: CSARKNDLNQPQHF
D gene: TRBD1; J gene: TRBJ1-1; clone size: few; V gene: TRBV6-5; CDR3 DNA: TGTGCCAGCAGTTACGGGACAGGGGCGGACACTGAAGCTTTCTTT; CDR3 protein: CASSYGTGADTEAFF
D gene: TRBD2; J gene: TRBJ2-1; clone size: many; V gene: TRBV7-2; CDR3 DNA: TGTGCCAGCAGCTCGCCTAGCGGGAGGCCGGGGAATGAGCAGTTCTTC; CDR3 protein: CASSSPSGRPGNEQFF
D gene: TRBD1; J gene: TRBJ1-3; clone size: -; V gene: TRBV28; CDR3 DNA: TGTGCCAGCAGTCGTTGGACAGGCCAGGGAGGAAACACCATATATTTT; CDR3 protein: CASSRWTGQGGNTIYF
D gene: TRBD1; J gene: TRBJ2-3; clone size: -; V gene: TRBV12-3/TRBV12-4; CDR3 DNA: TGTGCCTCCCACAGGGGAGATACGCAGTATTTT; CDR3 protein: CASHRGDTQYF
D gene: -; J gene: TRBJ2-5; clone size: few; V gene: TRBV10-2; CDR3 DNA: TGCGCCAGCGCCGACCTGGTTGGAGAGACCCAGTACTTC; CDR3 protein: CASADLVGETQYF
D gene: -; J gene: TRBJ1-2; clone size: many; V gene: TRBV7-9; CDR3 DNA: TGTGCCAGCAGCCTGCAGGAAGGGCACTATGGCTACACCTTC; CDR3 protein: CASSLQEGHYGYTF
D gene: -; J gene: TRBJ2-4; clone size: few; V gene: TRBV12-3/TRBV12-4; CDR3 DNA: TGTGCCAGCAGTCCCTCCCCTAGTACGGGACATTTCCTAGCCAAAAACATTCAGTACTTC; CDR3 protein: CASSPSPSTGHFLAKNIQYF
D gene: -; J gene: TRBJ2-7; clone size: -; V gene: TRBV10-3; CDR3 DNA: TGTGCCATCAGTGAGACTCGCTACGAGCAGTACTTC; CDR3 protein: CAISETRYEQYF
D gene: -; J gene: TRBJ1-6; clone size: many; V gene: TRBV5-5; CDR3 DNA: TGTGCCAGCAGGTCTTTGGGGCCGAATTCACCCCTCCACTTT; CDR3 protein: CASRSLGPNSPLHF
D gene: TRBD1; J gene: TRBJ1-4; clone size: -; V gene: TRBV7-6; CDR3 DNA: TGTGCCAGCAGCCCGACGGACAGGCGTGAAAAACTGTTTTTT; CDR3 protein: CASSPTDRREKLFF
D gene: -; J gene: TRBJ2-3; clone size: -; V gene: TRBV7-2; CDR3 DNA: TGTGCCAGCAGCTTAAACGGGGGAACCACAGATACGCAGTATTTT; CDR3 protein: CASSLNGGTTDTQYF
D gene: -; J gene: TRBJ2-3; clone size: -; V gene: TRBV14; CDR3 DNA: TGTGCCAGCAGCCCTTCCATGGGGCTAGTAGTAGATACGCAGTATTTT; CDR3 protein: CASSPSMGLVVDTQYF
D gene: -; J gene: TRBJ2-2; clone size: -; V gene: TRBV5-5; CDR3 DNA: TGTGCCAGCACCAGTGGGTACACCGGGGAGCTGTTTTTT; CDR3 protein: CASTSGYTGELFF
D gene: TRBD2; J gene: TRBJ2-5; clone size: many; V gene: TRBV7-2; CDR3 DNA: TGTGCCAGCAGCCAACTAGCGCAACTCGGGACCCAGTACTTC; CDR3 protein: CASSQLAQLGTQYF
D gene: -; J gene: TRBJ1-2; clone size: few; V gene: TRBV28; CDR3 DNA: TGTGCCAGCAGTTTTAGGCAGAACCCGCAATATGGCTACACCTTC; CDR3 protein: CASSFRQNPQYGYTF
D gene: -; J gene: TRBJ1-4; clone size: -; V gene: TRBV4-2; CDR3 DNA: TGTGCCAGCAGCCAAGAAGGGCAGGGCGGGGTAAAACTGTTTTTT; CDR3 protein: CASSQEGQGGVKLFF
D gene: -; J gene: TRBJ2-1; clone size: few; V gene: TRBV7-8; CDR3 DNA: TGTGCCAGCAGCCCCCGGGTTACCCCGGGTGAGCAGTTCTTC; CDR3 protein: CASSPRVTPGEQFF
D gene: -; J gene: TRBJ2-7; clone size: -; V gene: TRBV19; CDR3 DNA: TGTGCCAGTAGTGTGCAGGATCTCGACCACGAGCAGTACTTC; CDR3 protein: CASSVQDLDHEQYF
D gene: TRBD1; J gene: TRBJ1-4; clone size: few; V gene: TRBV4-2; CDR3 DNA: TGTGCCAGCAGCCGAAAGGGGACAGGGGATTCCCGAAATGAAAAACTGTTTTTT; CDR3 protein: CASSRKGTGDSRNEKLFF
D gene: -; J gene: TRBJ2-1; clone size: few; V gene: TRBV7-6; CDR3 DNA: TGTGCCAGCAGCTTACGGGCCGAGAGGGCTGAGCAGTTCTTC; CDR3 protein: CASSLRAERAEQFF
D gene: -; J gene: TRBJ1-4; clone size: many; V gene: TRBV12-3/TRBV12-4; CDR3 DNA: TGTGCCAGCAGTTTTGGTGGAAAACTGTTTTTT; CDR3 protein: CASSFGGKLFF
D gene: -; J gene: TRBJ2-1; clone size: many; V gene: TRBV7-2; CDR3 DNA: TGTGCCAGCAGCTCGCGGGGGACAAGGAATGAGCAGTTCTTC; CDR3 protein: CASSSRGTRNEQFF
D gene: TRBD2; J gene: TRBJ2-1; clone size: -; V gene: TRBV18; CDR3 DNA: TGTGCCAGCTCACCGATTAGCGGGAGCCTCTGGGATGAGCAGTTCTTC; CDR3 protein: CASSPISGSLWDEQFF
D gene: TRBD1; J gene: TRBJ1-1; clone size: many; V gene: TRBV7-8; CDR3 DNA: TGTGCCAGCAGCTTATTGGGACAGATGAACACTGAAGCTTTCTTT; CDR3 protein: CASSLLGQMNTEAFF
D gene: -; J gene: TRBJ1-3; clone size: few; V gene: TRBV9; CDR3 DNA: TGTGCCAGCAGCGTAACCGGGCGGGCTGACACCATATATTTT; CDR3 protein: CASSVTGRADTIYF
D gene: TRBD2; J gene: TRBJ2-1; clone size: -; V gene: TRBV5-4; CDR3 DNA: TGTGCCAGCAGCTTGTGGGCGGGAGGTGGTGAGCAGTTCTTC; CDR3 protein: CASSLWAGGGEQFF
D gene: TRBD2; J gene: TRBJ2-7; clone size: -; V gene: TRBV12-3/TRBV12-4; CDR3 DNA: TGTGCCAGCAGGCAGGGGACTAGCTCCCACTACGAGCAGTACTTC; CDR3 protein: CASRQGTSSHYEQYF
D gene: -; J gene: TRBJ2-5; clone size: few; V gene: TRBV20-1; CDR3 DNA: TGCAGTGCTAGAGATGCCGGGTTGGCCCAAGAGACCCAGTACTTC; CDR3 protein: CSARDAGLAQETQYF
D gene: -; J gene: TRBJ1-4; clone size: few; V gene: TRBV20-1; CDR3 DNA: TGCAGTGCTAGAGATTCCCGGCAGGCCCCAACTAATGAAAAACTGTTTTTT; CDR3 protein: CSARDSRQAPTNEKLFF
D gene: -; J gene: TRBJ2-3; clone size: -; V gene: TRBV7-2; CDR3 DNA: TGTGCCAGCAGCCCCCCCAGACAGAGCCAAACAGATACGCAGTATTTT; CDR3 protein: CASSPPRQSQTDTQYF
D gene: -; J gene: TRBJ2-6; clone size: -; V gene: TRBV10-2; CDR3 DNA: TGCGCCAGCAGTGAGTCTCGGAAAGTTTCTGGGGCCAACGTCCTGACTTTC; CDR3 protein: CASSESRKVSGANVLTF
D gene: TRBD2; J gene: TRBJ2-7; clone size: -; V gene: TRBV11-2; CDR3 DNA: TGTGCCAGCAGCTGGGGGCGGGAGGGCGCCTACGAGCAGTACTTC; CDR3 protein: CASSWGREGAYEQYF
D gene: -; J gene: TRBJ1-1; clone size: -; V gene: TRBV2; CDR3 DNA: TGTGCCAGCGGAAGGGAGCATGAAGCTTTCTTT; CDR3 protein: CASGREHEAFF